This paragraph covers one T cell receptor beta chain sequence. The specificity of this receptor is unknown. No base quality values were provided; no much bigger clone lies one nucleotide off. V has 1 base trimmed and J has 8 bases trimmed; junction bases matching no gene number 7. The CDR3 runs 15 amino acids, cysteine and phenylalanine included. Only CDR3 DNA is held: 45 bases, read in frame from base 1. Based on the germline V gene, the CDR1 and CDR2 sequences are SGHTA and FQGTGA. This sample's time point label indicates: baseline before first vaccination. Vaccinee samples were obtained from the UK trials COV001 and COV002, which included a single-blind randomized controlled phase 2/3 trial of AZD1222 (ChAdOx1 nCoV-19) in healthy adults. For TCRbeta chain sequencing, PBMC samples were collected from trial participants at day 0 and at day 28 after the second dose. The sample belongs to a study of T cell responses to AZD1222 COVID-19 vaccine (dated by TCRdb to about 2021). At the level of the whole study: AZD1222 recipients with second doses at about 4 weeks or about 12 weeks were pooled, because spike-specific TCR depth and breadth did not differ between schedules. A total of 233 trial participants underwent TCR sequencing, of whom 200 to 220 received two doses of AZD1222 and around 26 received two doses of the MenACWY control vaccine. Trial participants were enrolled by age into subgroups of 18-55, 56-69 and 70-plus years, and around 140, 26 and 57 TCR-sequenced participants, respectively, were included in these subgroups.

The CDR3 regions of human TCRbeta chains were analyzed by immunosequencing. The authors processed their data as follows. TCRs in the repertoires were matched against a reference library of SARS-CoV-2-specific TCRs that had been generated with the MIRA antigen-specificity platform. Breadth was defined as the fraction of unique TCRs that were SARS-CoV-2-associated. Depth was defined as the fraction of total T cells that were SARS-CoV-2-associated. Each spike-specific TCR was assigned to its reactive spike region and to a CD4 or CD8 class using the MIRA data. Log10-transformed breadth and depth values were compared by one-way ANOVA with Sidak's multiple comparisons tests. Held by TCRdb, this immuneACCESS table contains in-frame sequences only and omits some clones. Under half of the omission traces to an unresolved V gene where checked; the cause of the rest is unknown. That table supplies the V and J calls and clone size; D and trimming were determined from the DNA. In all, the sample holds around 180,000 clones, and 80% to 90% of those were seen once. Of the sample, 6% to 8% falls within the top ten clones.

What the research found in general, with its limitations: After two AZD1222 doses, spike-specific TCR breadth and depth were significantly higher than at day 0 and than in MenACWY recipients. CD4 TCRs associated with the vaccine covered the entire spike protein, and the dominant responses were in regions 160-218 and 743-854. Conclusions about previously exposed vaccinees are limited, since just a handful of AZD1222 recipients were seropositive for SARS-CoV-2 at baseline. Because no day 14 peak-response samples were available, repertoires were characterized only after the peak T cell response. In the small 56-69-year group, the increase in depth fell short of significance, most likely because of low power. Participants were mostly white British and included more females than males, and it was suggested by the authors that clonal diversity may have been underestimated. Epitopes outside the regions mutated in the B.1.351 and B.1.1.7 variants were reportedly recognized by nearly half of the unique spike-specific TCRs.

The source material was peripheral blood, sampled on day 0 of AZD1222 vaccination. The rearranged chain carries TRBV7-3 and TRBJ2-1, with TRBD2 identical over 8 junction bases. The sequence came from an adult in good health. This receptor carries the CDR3 CASSLNSGGLDEQFF. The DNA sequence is TGTGCCAGCAGCTTAAACTCGGGGGGGCTCGATGAGCAGTTCTTC.